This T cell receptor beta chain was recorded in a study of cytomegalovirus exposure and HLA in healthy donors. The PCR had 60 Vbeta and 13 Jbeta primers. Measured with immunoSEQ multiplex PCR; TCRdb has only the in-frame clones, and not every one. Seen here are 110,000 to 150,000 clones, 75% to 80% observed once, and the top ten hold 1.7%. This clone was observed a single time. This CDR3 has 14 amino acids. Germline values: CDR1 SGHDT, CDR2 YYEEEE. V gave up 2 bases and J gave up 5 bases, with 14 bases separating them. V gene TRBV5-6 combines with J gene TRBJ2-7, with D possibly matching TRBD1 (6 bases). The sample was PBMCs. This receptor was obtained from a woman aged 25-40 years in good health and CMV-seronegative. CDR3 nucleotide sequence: TGTGCCAGCAGCTTTGAGGGGGTGCCCCACGAGCAGTACTTC. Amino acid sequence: CASSFEGVPHEQYF. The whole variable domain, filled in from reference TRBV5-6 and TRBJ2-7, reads DAGVTQSPTHLIKTRGQQVTLRCSPKSGHDTVSWYQQALGQGPQFIFQYYEEEERQRGNFPDRFSGHQFPNYSSELNVNALLLGDSALYLCASSFEGVPHEQYFGPGTRLTVT.